The clone carrying this TCR beta chain turned up a few times. The sample originates from a study of cytomegalovirus exposure and HLA in healthy donors. The PCR made use of 60 Vbeta and 13 Jbeta primers. Clones were read by immunoSEQ multiplex PCR, and TCRdb kept only the in-frame ones, dropping some. Among 110,000 to 150,000 clones listed, approximately 9% were seen once. The germline CDR1 and CDR2 sequences are SNHLY and FYNNEI. After removal of 2 bases from V and 11 bases from J, the junction contained 5 bases not matched to a gene. The CDR3 contains 12 residues. The specimen was PBMCs. This chain joins TRBV2 and TRBJ1-1, with 7 bases identical to TRBD1. The receptor was isolated from a male donor in good health and CMV-seronegative. The CDR3 reads CASSEQGVRAFF. In DNA, the CDR3 is TGTGCCAGCAGTGAACAGGGGGTTAGGGCTTTCTTT.